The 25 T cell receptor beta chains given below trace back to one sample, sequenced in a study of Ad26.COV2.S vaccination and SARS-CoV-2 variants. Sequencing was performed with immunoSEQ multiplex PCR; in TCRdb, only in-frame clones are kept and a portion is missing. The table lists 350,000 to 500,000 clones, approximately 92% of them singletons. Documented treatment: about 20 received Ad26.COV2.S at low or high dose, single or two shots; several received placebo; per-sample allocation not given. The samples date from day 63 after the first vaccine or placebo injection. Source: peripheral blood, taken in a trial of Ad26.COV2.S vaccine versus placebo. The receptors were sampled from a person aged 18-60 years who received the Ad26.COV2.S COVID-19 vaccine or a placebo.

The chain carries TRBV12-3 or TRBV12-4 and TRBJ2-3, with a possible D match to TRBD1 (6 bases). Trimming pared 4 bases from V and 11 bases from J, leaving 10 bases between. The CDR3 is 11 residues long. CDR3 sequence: CASSWGPLQYF. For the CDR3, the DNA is TGTGCCAGCAGTTGGGGGCCCCTGCAGTATTTT.

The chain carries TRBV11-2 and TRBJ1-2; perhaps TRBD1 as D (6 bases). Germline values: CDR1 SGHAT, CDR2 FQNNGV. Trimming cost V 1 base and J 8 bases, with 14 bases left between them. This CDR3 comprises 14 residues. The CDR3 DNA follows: TGTGCCAGCAGCTTAGTTCGGGGGCCAGAAGGCTACACCTTC. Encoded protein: CASSLVRGPEGYTF.

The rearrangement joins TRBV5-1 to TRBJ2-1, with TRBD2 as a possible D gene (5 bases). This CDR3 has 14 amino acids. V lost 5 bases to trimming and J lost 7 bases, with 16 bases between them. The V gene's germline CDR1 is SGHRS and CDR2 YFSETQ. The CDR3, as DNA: TGCGCCAGCAGAGCAGCGGTACACGGGAATGAGCAGTTCTTC. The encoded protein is CASRAAVHGNEQFF.

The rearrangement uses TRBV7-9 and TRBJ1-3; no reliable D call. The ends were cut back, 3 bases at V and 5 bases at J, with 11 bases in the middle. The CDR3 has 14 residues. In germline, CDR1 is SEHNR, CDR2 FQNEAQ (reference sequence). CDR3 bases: TGTGCCAGCAGCTTTCCGGGATCTAGAAACACCATATATTTT. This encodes CASSFPGSRNTIYF.

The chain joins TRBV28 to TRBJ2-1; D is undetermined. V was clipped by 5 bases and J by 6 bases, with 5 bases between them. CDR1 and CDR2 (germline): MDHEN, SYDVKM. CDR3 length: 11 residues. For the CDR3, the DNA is TGTGCCAGCAGTACGGGCAATGAGCAGTTCTTC. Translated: CASSTGNEQFF. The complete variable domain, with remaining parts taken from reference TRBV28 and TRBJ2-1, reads DVKVTQSSRYLVKRTGEKVFLECVQDMDHENMFWYRQDPGLGLRLIYFSYDVKMKEKGDIPEGYSVSREKKERFSLILESASTNQTSMYLCASSTGNEQFFGPGTRLTVL.

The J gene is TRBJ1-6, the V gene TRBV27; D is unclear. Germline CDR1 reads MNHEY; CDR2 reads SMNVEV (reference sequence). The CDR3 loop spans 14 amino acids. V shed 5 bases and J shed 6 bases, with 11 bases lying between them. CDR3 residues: CASSLRSLNSPLHF. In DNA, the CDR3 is TGTGCCAGCAGTCTCCGGAGTCTTAATTCACCCCTCCACTTT.

CDR3 amino acids: CASSLDSTTQDTQYF. The CDR3, as DNA: TGTGCCAGCAGCTTAGATAGTACTACCCAAGATACGCAGTATTTT. The chain employs TRBV11-3 and TRBJ2-3; D is undetermined. The germline V and J ends were trimmed by 0 bases and 5 bases, with 12 bases remaining between them. Germline V gene sequence: CDR1 SGHNT, CDR2 YENEEA. The CDR3 covers 15 residues.

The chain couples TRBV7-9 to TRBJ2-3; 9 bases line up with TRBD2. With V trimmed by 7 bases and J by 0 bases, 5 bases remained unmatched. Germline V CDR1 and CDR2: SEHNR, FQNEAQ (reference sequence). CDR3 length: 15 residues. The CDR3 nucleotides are TGTGCCAGCACCATAGCGGGAGTCAGCACAGATACGCAGTATTTT. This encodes CASTIAGVSTDTQYF.

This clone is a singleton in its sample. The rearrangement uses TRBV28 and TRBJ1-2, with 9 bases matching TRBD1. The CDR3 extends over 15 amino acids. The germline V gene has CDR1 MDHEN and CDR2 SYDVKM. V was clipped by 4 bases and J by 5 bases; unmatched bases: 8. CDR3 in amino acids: CASSSPGQGLYGYTF. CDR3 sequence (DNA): TGTGCCAGCAGTTCCCCGGGACAGGGACTGTATGGCTACACCTTC.

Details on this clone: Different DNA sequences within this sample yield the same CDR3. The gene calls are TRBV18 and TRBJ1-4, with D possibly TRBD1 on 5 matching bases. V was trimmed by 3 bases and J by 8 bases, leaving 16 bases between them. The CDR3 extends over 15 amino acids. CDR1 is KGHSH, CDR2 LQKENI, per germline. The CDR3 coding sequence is TGTGCCAGCTCACCGCCCGGGACGGGTCGAGAAAAACTGTTTTTT. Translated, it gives CASSPPGTGREKLFF.

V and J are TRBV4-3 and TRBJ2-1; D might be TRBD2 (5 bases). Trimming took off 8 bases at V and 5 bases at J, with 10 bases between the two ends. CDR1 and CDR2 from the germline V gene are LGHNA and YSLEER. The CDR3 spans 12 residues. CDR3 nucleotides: TGCGCCAGCGCTCCGGGAAACAATGAGCAGTTCTTC. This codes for CASAPGNNEQFF.

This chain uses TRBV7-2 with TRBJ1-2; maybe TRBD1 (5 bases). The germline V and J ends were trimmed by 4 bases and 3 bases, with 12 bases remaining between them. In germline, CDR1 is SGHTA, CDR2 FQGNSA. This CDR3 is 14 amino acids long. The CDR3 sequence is CASSSAGLYYGYTF. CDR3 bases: TGTGCCAGCAGCTCCGCGGGACTGTACTATGGCTACACCTTC.

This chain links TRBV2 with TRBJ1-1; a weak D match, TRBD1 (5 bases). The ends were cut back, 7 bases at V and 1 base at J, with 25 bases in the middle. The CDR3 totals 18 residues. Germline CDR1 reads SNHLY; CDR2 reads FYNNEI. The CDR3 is CASTRRGSFGLENTEAFF. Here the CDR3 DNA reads TGTGCCAGCACTCGGCGGGGGAGTTTTGGCCTGGAGAACACTGAAGCTTTCTTT.

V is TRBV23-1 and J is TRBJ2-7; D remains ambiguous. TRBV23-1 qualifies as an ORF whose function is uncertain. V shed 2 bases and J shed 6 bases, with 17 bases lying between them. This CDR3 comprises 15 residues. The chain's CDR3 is CASSQGVAPLGEQYF. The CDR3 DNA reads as TGCGCCAGCAGTCAAGGGGTTGCACCCCTTGGCGAGCAGTACTTC.

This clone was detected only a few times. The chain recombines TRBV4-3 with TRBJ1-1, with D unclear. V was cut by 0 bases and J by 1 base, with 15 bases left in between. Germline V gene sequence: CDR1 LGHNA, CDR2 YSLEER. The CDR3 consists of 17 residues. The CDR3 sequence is CASSQDALRQKNTEAFF. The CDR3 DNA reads TGCGCCAGCAGCCAAGATGCACTCAGGCAGAAGAACACTGAAGCTTTCTTT.

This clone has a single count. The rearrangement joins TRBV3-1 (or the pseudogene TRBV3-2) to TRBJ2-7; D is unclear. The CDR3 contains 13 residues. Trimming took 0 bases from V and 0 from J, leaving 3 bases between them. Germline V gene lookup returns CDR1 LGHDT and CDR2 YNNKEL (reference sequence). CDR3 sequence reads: CASSQDGSYEQYV. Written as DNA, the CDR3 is TGTGCCAGCAGCCAAGACGGCTCCTACGAGCAGTACGTC.

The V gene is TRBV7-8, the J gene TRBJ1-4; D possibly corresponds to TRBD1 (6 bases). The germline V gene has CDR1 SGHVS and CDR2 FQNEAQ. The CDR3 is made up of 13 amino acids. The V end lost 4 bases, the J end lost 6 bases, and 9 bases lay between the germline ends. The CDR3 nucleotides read TGTGCCAGCAGCTACAGGGATTATGAAAAACTGTTTTTT. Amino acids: CASSYRDYEKLFF. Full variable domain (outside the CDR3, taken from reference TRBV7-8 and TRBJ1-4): GAGVSQSPRYKVAKRGQDVALRCDPISGHVSLFWYQQALGQGPEFLTYFQNEAQLDKSGLPSDRFFAERPEGSVSTLKIQRTQQEDSAVYLCASSYRDYEKLFFGSGTQLSVL.

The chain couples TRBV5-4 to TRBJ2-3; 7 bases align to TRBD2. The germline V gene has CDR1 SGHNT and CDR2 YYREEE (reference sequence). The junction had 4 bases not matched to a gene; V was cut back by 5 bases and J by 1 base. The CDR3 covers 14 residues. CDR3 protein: CASRETSGTDTQYF. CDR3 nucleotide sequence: TGTGCCAGCAGGGAAACTAGCGGCACAGATACGCAGTATTTT. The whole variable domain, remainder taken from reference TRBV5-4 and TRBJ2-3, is ETGVTQSPTHLIKTRGQQVTLRCSSQSGHNTVSWYQQALGQGPQFIFQYYREEENGRGNFPPRFSGLQFPNYSSELNVNALELDDSALYLCASRETSGTDTQYFGPGTRLTVL.

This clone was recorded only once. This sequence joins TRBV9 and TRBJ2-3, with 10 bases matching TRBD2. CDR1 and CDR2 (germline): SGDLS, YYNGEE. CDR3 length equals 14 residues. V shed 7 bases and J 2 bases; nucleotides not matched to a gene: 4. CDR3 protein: CASGSGGYTDTQYF. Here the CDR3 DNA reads TGTGCCAGCGGTAGCGGGGGGTACACAGATACGCAGTATTTT.

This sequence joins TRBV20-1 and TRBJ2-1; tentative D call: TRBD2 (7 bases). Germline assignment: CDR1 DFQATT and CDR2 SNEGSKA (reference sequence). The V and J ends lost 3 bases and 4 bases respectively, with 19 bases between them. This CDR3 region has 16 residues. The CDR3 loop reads CSASSGEAGSYNEQFF. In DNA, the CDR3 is TGCAGTGCTAGTTCAGGGGAAGCGGGGAGTTACAATGAGCAGTTCTTC.

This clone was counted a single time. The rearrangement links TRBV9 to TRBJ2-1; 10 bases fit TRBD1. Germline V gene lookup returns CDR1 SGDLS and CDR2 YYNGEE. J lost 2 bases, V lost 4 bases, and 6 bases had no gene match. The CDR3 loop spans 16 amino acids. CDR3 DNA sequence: TGTGCCAGCAGCCCCTACGGACAGGGGGCCTACAATGAGCAGTTCTTC. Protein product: CASSPYGQGAYNEQFF.

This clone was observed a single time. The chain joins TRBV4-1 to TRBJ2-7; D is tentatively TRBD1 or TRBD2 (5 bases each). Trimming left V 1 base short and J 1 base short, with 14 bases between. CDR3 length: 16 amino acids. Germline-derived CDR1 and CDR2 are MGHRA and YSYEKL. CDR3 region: CASSQGGSGRSYEQYF. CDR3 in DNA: TGCGCCAGCAGCCAAGGGGGGAGCGGCCGATCCTACGAGCAGTACTTC.

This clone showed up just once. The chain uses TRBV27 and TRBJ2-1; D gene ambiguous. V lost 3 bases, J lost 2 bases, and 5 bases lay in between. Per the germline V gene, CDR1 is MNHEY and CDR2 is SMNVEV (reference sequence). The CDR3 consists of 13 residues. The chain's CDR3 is CASSFPPYNEQFF. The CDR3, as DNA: TGTGCCAGCAGTTTTCCTCCCTACAATGAGCAGTTCTTC.

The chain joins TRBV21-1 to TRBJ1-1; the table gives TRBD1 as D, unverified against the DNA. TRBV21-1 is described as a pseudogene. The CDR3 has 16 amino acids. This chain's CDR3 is CASTRLRDSMNTEAFF. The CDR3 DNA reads TGTGCCAGCACCAGACTTAGGGACAGCATGAACACTGAAGCTTTCTTT.

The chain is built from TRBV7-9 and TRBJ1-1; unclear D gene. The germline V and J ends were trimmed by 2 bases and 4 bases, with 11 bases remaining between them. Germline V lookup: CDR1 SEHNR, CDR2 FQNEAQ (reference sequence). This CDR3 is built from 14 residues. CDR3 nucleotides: TGTGCCAGCAGCTTAAAAGGGCTGGGCACTGAAGCTTTCTTT. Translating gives CASSLKGLGTEAFF.